The 21 T cell receptor beta chains below all came from one sample that was sequenced in a study of identical twins. Each CDR3 protein gets one entry after TCRdb re-called the 5' RACE reads with MiXCR. In the table there are around 1.7 million distinct CDR3 sequences, 25% to 35% of which are singletons. Material for sequencing was cord blood. The receptors stem from a newborn girl in good health.

CDR3 amino acids: CSASTSGRDTQYF. The CDR3 bases are TGCAGCGCTTCCACTAGCGGGAGGGATACGCAGTATTTT. The chain couples TRBV29-1 to TRBJ2-3; 12 nucleotides match TRBD2. With 7 bases clipped from V and 6 bases from J, the junction kept 5 bases outside the gene matches. The CDR3 consists of 13 residues. Looked up from germline, CDR1 is SQVTM and CDR2 is ANQGSEA.

The chain combines TRBV6-1 with TRBJ2-4; TRBD1 matches 8 bases. Per germline, CDR1 MNHNS and CDR2 SASEGT. Unmatched junction bases numbered 13, after V lost 5 bases and J lost 13 bases. CDR3 size: 14 residues. The CDR3 DNA is TGTGCCAGCAGTCCGGACAGGGCAATTTCGGGACAGTACTTC. Residues: CASSPDRAISGQYF.

This chain uses TRBV4-2 with TRBJ2-6; D ambiguous. In germline, CDR1 is LGHNA, CDR2 YNFKEQ. Trimming took 4 bases from V and 1 from J, leaving 14 bases between them. CDR3 length equals 17 residues. DNA of the CDR3: TGTGCCAGCAGCCCAACGCCTGGACGGTCTGGGGCCAACGTCCTGACTTTC. It encodes CASSPTPGRSGANVLTF.

The V gene is TRBV27, the J gene TRBJ1-4; D gene uncertain. CDR1 MNHEY and CDR2 SMNVEV come from the germline V gene (reference sequence). The CDR3 extends over 14 amino acids. Trimming cost V 6 bases and J 5 bases, with 13 bases left between them. The CDR3 region is CASSPWTENEKLFF. The CDR3 bases are TGTGCCAGCAGCCCATGGACGGAGAATGAAAAACTGTTTTTT. Together with reference TRBV27 and TRBJ1-4, the CDR3 gives the full variable domain: EAQVTQNPRYLITVTGKKLTVTCSQNMNHEYMSWYRQDPGLGLRQIYYSMNVEVTDKGDVPEGYKVSRKEKRNFPLILESPSPNQTSLYFCASSPWTENEKLFFGSGTQLSVL.

V usage is TRBV20-1 and J usage is TRBJ1-5; TRBD1 agrees at 7 bases. With 3 bases clipped from V and 0 bases from J, the junction kept 11 bases outside the gene matches. This CDR3 spans 17 amino acids. Germline CDR1 is DFQATT and CDR2 is SNEGSKA (reference sequence). DNA of the CDR3: TGCAGTGCTAGTTGGTCAGGGGGGGCCAATAGCAATCAGCCCCAGCATTTT. This encodes CSASWSGGANSNQPQHF.

The table lists this clonotype with a few counts. The rearrangement uses TRBV28 and TRBJ2-7, with 7 bases aligning to TRBD2. Trimming removed 2 bases from V and 3 bases from J; junction bases left unmatched: 4. CDR3 length: 14 amino acids. Germline values: CDR1 MDHEN, CDR2 SYDVKM. The CDR3 DNA reads TGTGCCAGCAGTTTAGGGCGGGAGTTCTACGAGCAGTACTTC. This codes for CASSLGREFYEQYF.

The chain recombines TRBV10-3 with TRBJ2-7; either TRBD1 or TRBD2 may fit D (5 bases each). From germline, CDR1 is ENHRY and CDR2 SYGVKD. V was shortened by 0 bases and J by 6 bases, with 6 bases between the two germline ends. The CDR3 contains 12 residues. Here the CDR3 DNA reads TGTGCCATCAGTGAGTCCGGGACCGAGCAGTACTTC. Its translation is CAISESGTEQYF.

This clonotype was observed many times. The rearrangement joins TRBV29-1 to TRBJ2-6; 7 bases agree with TRBD2. The V and J ends lost 6 bases and 0 bases, in that order; junction bases with no gene match: 5. The germline gives CDR1 SQVTM, CDR2 ANQGSEA. The CDR3 consists of 15 residues. In DNA, the CDR3 is TGCAGCGTCTTGCGGGAGAACTCTGGGGCCAACGTCCTGACTTTC. Residues: CSVLRENSGANVLTF.

In this sample, this clonotype turned up a few times. The chain uses TRBV24-1 and TRBJ2-5, with a weak D call TRBD1 (6 bases). The length of the CDR3 is 14 residues. With 9 bases removed from V and 3 bases from J, the gap between germline ends came to 16 bases. Germline V gene lookup returns CDR1 KGHDR and CDR2 SFDVKD. The CDR3 here is CATGTGRWEETQYF. The CDR3 DNA follows: TGTGCCACCGGCACAGGGCGATGGGAAGAGACCCAGTACTTC.

In DNA, the CDR3 is TGTGCCAGCAGCCAAGTCAAGAATGGCTACACCTTC. This sequence encodes CASSQVKNGYTF. The chain joins TRBV3-1 to TRBJ1-2; D remains ambiguous. With 1 base removed from V and 6 bases from J, the gap between germline ends came to 6 bases. The CDR3 has 12 residues. Germline V gene data show CDR1 as LGHDT and CDR2 as YNNKEL (reference sequence).

At least ten counts were recorded for this clonotype. CDR3 nucleotides: TGTGCCAGCAGCCAAGGGGACAGGGTCACAGATACGCAGTATTTT. Translation gives CASSQGDRVTDTQYF. V and J are TRBV3-1 and TRBJ2-3, with TRBD1 identical over 9 bases. Germline V gives CDR1 LGHDT, CDR2 YNNKEL (reference sequence). This CDR3 spans 15 amino acids. Trimming at V came to 1 base and at J to 2 bases, leaving 1 base not matched to a gene.

The chain has TRBV5-6 and TRBJ1-5; D might be TRBD1 (6 bases). Germline V gene data show CDR1 as SGHDT and CDR2 as YYEEEE. The V and J ends lost 4 bases and 1 base respectively, with 21 bases between them. The CDR3 has 18 amino acids. CDR3 loop: CASSSAGTLGESNQPQHF. In DNA, the CDR3 is TGTGCCAGCAGCAGCGCCGGGACATTAGGTGAGAGCAATCAGCCCCAGCATTTT.

As regards this clonotype: The junction does not match germline at one end; this may be a read error. In DNA, the CDR3 is TGCGCCGGCAGCCAAGGGACAGGGGCGGGTGGCTACACCTTC. Protein product: CAGSQGTGAGGYTF. The chain employs TRBV4-1 and TRBJ1-2; 10 nucleotides align to TRBD1. The CDR3 loop spans 14 amino acids. CDR1 MGHRA and CDR2 YSYEKL come from the germline V gene.

This clonotype was observed a handful of times. The chain joins TRBV25-1 to TRBJ2-5; D unclear. Germline CDR1 MGHDK, CDR2 SYGVNS. The CDR3 spans 16 residues. The V gene lost 2 bases and the J gene lost 11 bases, with 24 bases spanning the gap. The CDR3 spells CASSEREASSYNEQYF. The CDR3 bases are TGTGCCAGCAGTGAAAGGGAAGCTTCCTCCTACAATGAGCAGTACTTC.

The rearrangement uses TRBV20-1 and TRBJ2-1, with 8 positions matching TRBD2. The germline CDR1 and CDR2 sequences are DFQATT and SNEGSKA (reference sequence). V was clipped by 3 bases and J by 2 bases; unmatched bases: 6. The CDR3 consists of 15 residues. The CDR3 loop is CSASDLAGTYNEQFF. The DNA for the CDR3 is TGCAGTGCTAGTGACCTAGCGGGCACCTACAATGAGCAGTTCTTC.

The V and J genes are TRBV7-2 and TRBJ2-3, with TRBD2 matching over 10 bases. CDR3 length: 16 residues. Trimming cost V 0 bases and J 7 bases; bases outside gene matches: 7. Germline lookup yields CDR1 SGHTA and CDR2 FQGNSA. The CDR3 sequence is CASSLAISGGGHTQYF. The CDR3 region has the DNA TGTGCCAGCAGCTTAGCGATAAGCGGGGGGGGGCATACGCAGTATTTT.

The rearrangement links TRBV25-1 to TRBJ1-4, with 7 bases matching TRBD1. V dropped 8 bases and J dropped 6; count of bases not matched to a gene: 12. CDR3 length: 15 amino acids. CDR1 and CDR2 (germline): MGHDK, SYGVNS. The CDR3, as DNA: TGTGCCAGCGGTCCCGGGACAGCCGCTTATGAAAAACTGTTTTTT. It specifies CASGPGTAAYEKLFF.

This chain links TRBV20-1 with TRBJ2-1, with TRBD1 matching over 7 bases. The CDR3 has 17 residues. Trimming cost V 2 bases and J 5 bases; bases outside gene matches: 15. Looked up from germline, CDR1 is DFQATT and CDR2 is SNEGSKA (reference sequence). CDR3 in DNA: TGCAGTGCTAGATCGGCTTACGGGACAGTTCCCCACAATGAGCAGTTCTTC. Protein sequence: CSARSAYGTVPHNEQFF.

This clonotype was seen a handful of times. This chain joins TRBV29-1 and TRBJ2-7; TRBD1 agrees at 8 bases. V was pared by 3 bases and J by 0 bases, with 10 bases of the junction left unmatched. The CDR3 is made up of 16 amino acids. CDR1 is SQVTM, CDR2 ANQGSEA, per germline. The CDR3 DNA is TGCAGCGTTGAGGACCGGGACAGGTATCTCTCCTACGAGCAGTACTTC. Translation: CSVEDRDRYLSYEQYF.

The genes are TRBV25-1 and TRBJ2-3, with 16 bases aligning to TRBD2. Germline CDR1 reads MGHDK; CDR2 reads SYGVNS. Germline trimming cut 3 bases from V and 4 bases from J; bases unmatched to any gene: 4. CDR3 length: 17 amino acids. The CDR3 loop is CASSDWGLAGGPDTQYF. CDR3 bases: TGTGCCAGCAGTGATTGGGGACTAGCGGGAGGGCCAGATACGCAGTATTTT. Supplemented by reference TRBV25-1 and TRBJ2-3, the full variable domain reads EADIYQTPRYLVIGTGKKITLECSQTMGHDKMYWYQQDPGMELHLIHYSYGVNSTEKGDLSSESTVSRIRTEHFPLTLESARPSHTSQYLCASSDWGLAGGPDTQYFGPGTRLTVL.

This clonotype was seen more than once but under ten times. V and J are TRBV28 and TRBJ2-7; no clear D gene. In germline, CDR1 is MDHEN, CDR2 SYDVKM. The CDR3 is 17 residues long. With 2 bases removed from V and 0 bases from J, the gap between germline ends came to 17 bases. The CDR3 coding sequence is TGTGCCAGCAGTTTACGTATGGCCAGTCCGGACTCCTACGAGCAGTACTTC. Its translation is CASSLRMASPDSYEQYF.